Below are 16 T cell receptor beta chains sequenced from a single sample in a study of T cells after yellow fever vaccination (dated by TCRdb to between 2018 and 2020). Sample treatment or condition, as interpreted from the label and publication: live attenuated yellow fever vaccine strain. Library method: 5' RACE. TCRdb names Illumina HiSeq 2500 as the instrument used. TCRdb trimmed the raw reads at Q25, called clones with MiXCR and kept productive beta chains. Duplicate CDR3 protein sequences are folded into a single record with the most common DNA and genes. The sample table lists fewer than 400,000 distinct CDR3 sequences, more than 5.5% of them with a count of one. Of the sample, over 14% falls within the top ten clones. Specimen: PBMCs, collected 5 days after the yellow fever booster vaccination. All receptors derive from a man under 40 who received the YFV17D yellow fever vaccine.

V usage is TRBV28 and J usage is TRBJ2-7, with 9 bases lining up with TRBD2. Losses at the gene ends were 7 bases for V and 2 bases for J; bases not matched to a gene: 6. Germline V gene lookup returns CDR1 MDHEN and CDR2 SYDVKM. The CDR3 contains 14 residues. CDR3 sequence (DNA): TGTGCCAGCATTACTGGCGGGAGGGCCTACGAGCAGTACTTC. Translating it yields CASITGGRAYEQYF.

The rearrangement uses TRBV27 and TRBJ2-1; the match to TRBD2 covers 15 bases. The CDR3 is made up of 18 amino acids. V gave up 10 bases and J gave up 6 bases; unmatched junction bases: 16. Germline V CDR1 and CDR2: MNHEY, SMNVEV (reference sequence). In DNA, the CDR3 is TGTGCCAACAGCCCCTGGACTAGCGGGAGGGCCTCGCTCAATGAGCAGTTCTTC. It yields the protein CANSPWTSGRASLNEQFF.

This clonotype has a handful of counts. The chain links TRBV4-2 to TRBJ2-2, with TRBD2 matching over 13 bases. Germline loops: CDR1 LGHNA, CDR2 YNFKEQ. The trim removed 4 bases at V and 2 bases at J, leaving 4 bases unmatched. The CDR3 consists of 17 residues. The CDR3 loop reads CASSLGLAGSNTGELFF. For the CDR3, the DNA is TGTGCCAGCAGCCTGGGACTAGCGGGATCAAACACCGGGGAGCTGTTTTTT.

This clonotype was found many times. This chain links TRBV5-6 with TRBJ2-5; possible D gene TRBD1, 6 bases. The germline V and J ends were trimmed by 0 bases and 5 bases, with 11 bases remaining between them. Germline V gives CDR1 SGHDT, CDR2 YYEEEE. This CDR3 region has 14 residues. The CDR3 is CASSLVRGSETQYF. The CDR3 DNA is TGTGCCAGCAGCTTGGTCAGGGGATCGGAGACCCAGTACTTC.

The CDR3 spells CAWSLSLTVNTEAFF. CDR3 nucleotide sequence: TGTGCCTGGAGTCTTAGCTTGACAGTGAACACTGAAGCTTTCTTT. The chain has TRBV30 and TRBJ1-1; maybe TRBD1 (5 bases). V dropped 2 bases and J dropped 0 bases, with 13 bases sitting between them. The CDR3 is 15 residues long. The germline gives CDR1 GTSNPN, CDR2 SVGIG (reference sequence).

As to this clonotype: A read error may explain this, as a much larger clone is one base away. The V and J genes are TRBV10-3 and TRBJ1-2; unclear D gene. Germline V gives CDR1 ENHRY, CDR2 SYGVKD. The CDR3 consists of 12 residues. CDR3 coding DNA: TGTGCCATCAGAGGCAGCCTCTATTGCTACACCTTC. Its protein product is CAIRGSLYCYTF.

The chain employs TRBV20-1 and TRBJ2-5; D is unresolved. Germline CDR1 reads DFQATT; CDR2 reads SNEGSKA (reference sequence). CDR3 length: 16 residues. V lost 1 base to trimming and J lost 0 bases, with 15 bases between them. CDR3 amino acids: CSARAPIVGNQETQYF. The DNA for the CDR3 is TGCAGTGCTAGAGCCCCCATCGTGGGGAACCAAGAGACCCAGTACTTC.

This clonotype was seen repeatedly, ten times or more. The rearrangement uses TRBV5-1 and TRBJ2-7; D may be TRBD2 (6 bases). Between the trimmed V and J ends, which lost 6 bases and 1 base, there was a span of 11 bases. The CDR3 length is 13 residues. Germline V lookup: CDR1 SGHRS, CDR2 YFSETQ. The CDR3 loop reads CASTRGPSYEQYF. The CDR3 DNA reads as TGCGCCAGCACGCGGGGACCGTCCTACGAGCAGTACTTC.

This clonotype was counted only a few times. This chain connects TRBV20-1 to TRBJ1-4; possible D gene TRBD1, 6 bases. V was pared by 3 bases and J by 12 bases, with 14 bases between. The CDR3 has 12 amino acids. Germline V gene lookup returns CDR1 DFQATT and CDR2 SNEGSKA (reference sequence). CDR3 coding DNA: TGCAGTGCTAGTATGCAGGGGTTAGAACTGTTTTTT. Its translation: CSASMQGLELFF.

This clonotype showed up just a few times. V gene TRBV6-5 combines with J gene TRBJ2-7; TRBD1 or TRBD2 may be the D gene (5 bases each). The V end was cut by 6 bases, the J end by 0 bases, with 21 bases between. This CDR3 contains 17 residues. The germline V gene encodes CDR1 MNHEY and CDR2 SVGAGI. CDR3 sequence (DNA): TGTGCCAGCAGCTACACTCCGCTGATGAGGGGCTCCTACGAGCAGTACTTC. Protein sequence: CASSYTPLMRGSYEQYF.

This chain links TRBV29-1 with TRBJ2-7; 7 nucleotides line up with TRBD1. The V segment lost 7 bases and the J segment 12 bases; nucleotides outside the gene matches: 12. The CDR3 covers 11 residues. Germline V CDR1 and CDR2: SQVTM, ANQGSEA. The CDR3 DNA reads TGCAGCGGGGAGCGACAGGGATTTTTGTACTTC. The encoded protein is CSGERQGFLYF.

The chain couples TRBV28 to TRBJ2-1; D unresolved. Trimming stripped 2 bases from V and 8 bases from J, with 10 bases between. The length of the CDR3 is 13 residues. Germline CDR1 reads MDHEN; CDR2 reads SYDVKM. The CDR3 sequence is CASSLGSPDEQFF. The CDR3 region has the DNA TGTGCCAGCAGTTTAGGGTCGCCCGATGAGCAGTTCTTC.

This clonotype was detected ten times or more. The chain uses TRBV27 and TRBJ2-7; D call uncertain. Germline values: CDR1 MNHEY, CDR2 SMNVEV (reference sequence). V lost 3 bases and J 1 base, leaving 7 bases between the germline ends. The CDR3 is 13 amino acids. The CDR3 spells CASSFTISYEQYF. The DNA of the CDR3 is TGTGCCAGCAGTTTCACAATATCCTACGAGCAGTACTTC.

This clonotype was seen many times. This sequence joins TRBV5-1 and TRBJ2-7, with TRBD2 as a possible D gene (5 bases). This CDR3 comprises 15 residues. With 4 bases removed from V and 3 bases from J, the gap between germline ends came to 17 bases. From germline, CDR1 is SGHRS and CDR2 YFSETQ. CDR3 loop: CASSPPGKGLYEQYF. CDR3 in DNA: TGCGCCAGCAGCCCGCCGGGGAAGGGTCTCTACGAGCAGTACTTC.

There are a few counts of this clonotype. The J gene is TRBJ1-6, the V gene TRBV5-1; maybe TRBD1 (6 bases). Germline V gene lookup returns CDR1 SGHRS and CDR2 YFSETQ. V lost 3 bases to trimming and J lost 1 base, with 11 bases between them. This CDR3 contains 16 residues. The CDR3 coding sequence is TGCGCCAGCAGCTCGACGGGGGCTTCCTATAATTCACCCCTCCACTTT. It translates to CASSSTGASYNSPLHF.

This clonotype came up many times. The chain couples TRBV29-1 to TRBJ1-2; 9 nucleotides align to TRBD1. The CDR3 covers 12 residues. Germline CDR1 and CDR2: SQVTM and ANQGSEA. The J segment lost 7 bases and the V segment lost 8 bases, leaving 8 bases of the junction unmatched. The CDR3 spells CSTRDRVSGYTF. The DNA for the CDR3 is TGCAGCACCCGGGACAGGGTGAGTGGCTACACCTTC.